This T cell receptor (beta chain) was recorded in a study of blood T cell repertoires in COVID-19. Study background: T cells, B-cell-depleted T cells, or PBMCs provided the cDNA or gDNA that served as material.

From germline, CDR1 is LNHDA and CDR2 SQIVND (reference sequence). J lost 2 bases, V lost 5 bases, and 3 bases had no gene match. The CDR3 length is 16 residues. Original data processing: Reference gene primer amplification in the assay estimated nucleated cell counts. Assay: immunoSEQ multiplex PCR; the TCRdb copy retains only in-frame clones and omits some. That table furnishes V, J and clone size, whereas the DNA furnished D and trimming. The sample records about 200,000 clones, about 78% being singletons. The V gene is TRBV19, the J gene TRBJ2-1; 13 nucleotides align to TRBD2. The sequence was obtained from a woman aged 70-85 years with acute or convalescent COVID-19. Sequencing was carried out using peripheral blood. In DNA, the CDR3 is TGTGCCAGTAGTCCCGGACTAGCGGGGGCCTACAATGAGCAGTTCTTC. This encodes CASSPGLAGAYNEQFF.